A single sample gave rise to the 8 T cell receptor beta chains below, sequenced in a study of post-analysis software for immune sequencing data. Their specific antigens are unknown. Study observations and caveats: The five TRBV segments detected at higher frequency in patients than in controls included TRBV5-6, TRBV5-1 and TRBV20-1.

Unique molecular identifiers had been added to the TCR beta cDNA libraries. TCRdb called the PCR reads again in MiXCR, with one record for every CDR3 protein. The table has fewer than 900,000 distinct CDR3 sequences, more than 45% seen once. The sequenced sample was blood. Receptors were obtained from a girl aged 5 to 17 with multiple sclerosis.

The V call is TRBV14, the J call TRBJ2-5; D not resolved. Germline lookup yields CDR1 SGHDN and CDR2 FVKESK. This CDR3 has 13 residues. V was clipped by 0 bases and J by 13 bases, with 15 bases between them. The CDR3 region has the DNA TGTGCCAGCAGCCAAGATTTCACCCTTTTTCCGTACTTC. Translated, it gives CASSQDFTLFPYF.

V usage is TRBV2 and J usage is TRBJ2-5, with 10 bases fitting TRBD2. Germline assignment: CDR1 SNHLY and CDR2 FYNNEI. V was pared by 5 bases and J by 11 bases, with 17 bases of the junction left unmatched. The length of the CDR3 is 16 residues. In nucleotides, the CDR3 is TGTGCCAGCAGTCAGACCTCTAGCGGGAGTTTGGGTGAGCAGTACTTC. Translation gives CASSQTSSGSLGEQYF.

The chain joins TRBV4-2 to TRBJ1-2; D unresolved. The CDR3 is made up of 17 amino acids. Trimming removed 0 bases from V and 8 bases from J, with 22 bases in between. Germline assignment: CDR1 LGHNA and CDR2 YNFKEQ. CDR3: CASSQDTVGASGPGYTF. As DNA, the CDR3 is TGTGCCAGCAGCCAAGATACGGTAGGAGCCAGTGGGCCCGGCTACACCTTC.

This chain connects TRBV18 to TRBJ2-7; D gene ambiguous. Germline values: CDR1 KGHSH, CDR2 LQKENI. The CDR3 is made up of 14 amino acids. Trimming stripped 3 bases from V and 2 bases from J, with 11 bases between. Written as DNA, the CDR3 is TGTGCCAGCTCACCCATTGCGAGCCCCTACGAGCAGTACTTC. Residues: CASSPIASPYEQYF.

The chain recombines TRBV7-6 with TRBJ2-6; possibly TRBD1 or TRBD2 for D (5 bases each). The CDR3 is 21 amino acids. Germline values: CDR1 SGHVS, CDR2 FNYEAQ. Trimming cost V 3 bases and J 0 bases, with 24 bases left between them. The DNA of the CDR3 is TGTGCCAGCAGCTTCAGCATCTACTGGGACCCGACACTCTCTGGGGCCAACGTCCTGACTTTC. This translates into CASSFSIYWDPTLSGANVLTF.

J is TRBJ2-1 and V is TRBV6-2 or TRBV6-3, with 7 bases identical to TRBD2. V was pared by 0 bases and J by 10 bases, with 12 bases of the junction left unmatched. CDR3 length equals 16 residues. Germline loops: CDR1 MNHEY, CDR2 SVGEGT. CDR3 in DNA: TGTGCCAGCAGTTACTCGACAAAGGGCGGGAGAAGGGAGCAGTTCTTC. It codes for CASSYSTKGGRREQFF.

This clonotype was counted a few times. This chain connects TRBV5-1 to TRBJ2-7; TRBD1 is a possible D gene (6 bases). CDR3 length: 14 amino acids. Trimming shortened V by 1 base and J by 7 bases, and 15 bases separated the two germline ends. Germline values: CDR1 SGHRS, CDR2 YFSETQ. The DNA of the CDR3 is TGCGCCAGCAGCTTGAGACAGGACCCCAGGGAGCAGTACTTC. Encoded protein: CASSLRQDPREQYF.

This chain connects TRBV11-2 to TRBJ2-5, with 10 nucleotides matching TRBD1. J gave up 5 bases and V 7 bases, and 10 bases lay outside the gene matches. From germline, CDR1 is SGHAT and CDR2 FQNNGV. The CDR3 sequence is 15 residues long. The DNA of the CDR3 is TGTGCCAGCACCACGGGGGACAGGGGAAGGGAGACCCAGTACTTC. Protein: CASTTGDRGRETQYF. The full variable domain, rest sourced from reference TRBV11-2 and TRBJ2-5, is EAGVAQSPRYKIIEKRQSVAFWCNPISGHATLYWYQQILGQGPKLLIQFQNNGVVDDSQLPKDRFSAERLKGVDSTLKIQPAKLEDSAVYLCASTTGDRGRETQYFGPGTRLLVL.